The 14 T cell receptor beta chains in this list originate from one sample, sequenced in a study of shared clonotypes between healthy human individuals. CD45RO negativity and positive selection for CCR7 defined naive CD8 cells, a population that excluded terminally differentiated effector memory CD45RA+ cells. Repertoires were generated with immunoSEQ multiplex PCR, while TCRdb's copy carries only in-frame clones and drops some. The table records a few million clones, roughly 95% of them present only once. Material: naive CD8+ T cells from PBMCs. The receptors come from a man younger than 35 in good health. Some clones in this sample may be carry-over from other donors' samples.

The genes are TRBV10-3 and TRBJ1-5; D gene unclear. The CDR3 contains 14 residues. CDR1 is ENHRY, CDR2 SYGVKD, per germline. Trimming removed 0 bases at V and 6 bases at J, with 9 bases between. The CDR3 spells CAISESRETQPQHF. The CDR3 bases are TGTGCCATCAGTGAGTCGAGGGAAACTCAGCCCCAGCATTTT.

This chain uses TRBV28 with TRBJ2-7; D may be TRBD1 (5 bases). Germline CDR1 MDHEN, CDR2 SYDVKM. The CDR3 is 15 residues long. Trimming cost V 5 bases and J 7 bases, with 21 bases left between them. The CDR3 here is CASSTFPDISREQYF. The CDR3 DNA sequence: TGTGCCAGCAGTACCTTCCCGGACATAAGTCGGGAGCAGTACTTC.

Regarding this clone: Additional DNA sequences in this sample encode the identical CDR3. This rearrangement joins TRBV19 to TRBJ1-1; no reliable D call. Per the germline V gene, CDR1 is LNHDA and CDR2 is SQIVND (reference sequence). The CDR3 length is 14 residues. Between the trimmed V and J ends, which lost 3 bases and 2 bases, there was a span of 10 bases. CDR3 bases: TGTGCCAGTAGTATTGGTCTTAAAAACACTGAAGCTTTCTTT. The encoded protein is CASSIGLKNTEAFF.

The chain recombines TRBV7-6 with TRBJ2-7; 8 bases are shared with TRBD2. The CDR3 covers 16 residues. V lost 3 bases and J lost 7; bases outside the gene matches: 14. Looked up from germline, CDR1 is SGHVS and CDR2 is FNYEAQ. The CDR3 reads CASSFAGKGLGAEQYF. The DNA of the CDR3 is TGTGCCAGCAGCTTCGCAGGGAAGGGACTAGGGGCAGAGCAGTACTTC.

The chain couples TRBV7-9 to TRBJ1-3; a possible D gene is TRBD1 (5 bases). Germline CDR1 reads SEHNR; CDR2 reads FQNEAQ (reference sequence). CDR3 length: 18 residues. Trimming removed 5 bases at V and 3 bases at J, with 23 bases between. The CDR3 loop is CASSPQVGGSADGNTIYF. The CDR3 nucleotides read TGTGCCAGCAGCCCCCAGGTGGGGGGGAGCGCGGATGGAAACACCATATATTTT.

The chain has TRBV5-6 and TRBJ1-5; TRBD1 agrees at 10 bases. Trimming took 2 bases from V and 6 from J; bases not matched to a gene: 8. From germline, CDR1 is SGHDT and CDR2 YYEEEE. The CDR3 consists of 16 residues. CDR3 in amino acids: CASSFRKTGGVQPQHF. The CDR3 DNA is TGTGCCAGCAGCTTCCGTAAGACAGGGGGCGTTCAGCCCCAGCATTTT. The full variable domain, with the rest looked up from reference TRBV5-6 and TRBJ1-5, is DAGVTQSPTHLIKTRGQQVTLRCSPKSGHDTVSWYQQALGQGPQFIFQYYEEEERQRGNFPDRFSGHQFPNYSSELNVNALLLGDSALYLCASSFRKTGGVQPQHFGDGTRLSIL.

Turning to this clone: Other DNA sequences within the sample encode an identical CDR3. The chain has TRBV11-2 and TRBJ2-2, with D hard to call. Trimming stripped 5 bases from V and 2 bases from J, with 6 bases between. Germline lookup yields CDR1 SGHAT and CDR2 FQNNGV. This CDR3 comprises 13 residues. The CDR3 here is CASSPGNTGELFF. The CDR3 DNA is TGTGCCAGCAGCCCCGGAAACACCGGGGAGCTGTTTTTT.

The V call is TRBV19, the J call TRBJ1-1; the D gene is possibly TRBD1 (5 bases). Trimming removed 0 bases at V and 1 base at J, with 12 bases between. Per the germline V gene, CDR1 is LNHDA and CDR2 is SQIVND (reference sequence). This CDR3 region has 16 residues. CDR3 loop: CASSIDRAVGNTEAFF. CDR3 nucleotide sequence: TGTGCCAGTAGTATAGACAGGGCGGTGGGGAACACTGAAGCTTTCTTT.

The CDR3 DNA sequence: TGCGCCAGCTGGGGGCTAGCGGGAGTGGAGACCGGGGAGCTGTTTTTT. Encoded protein: CASWGLAGVETGELFF. The chain couples TRBV10-2 to TRBJ2-2; 10 bases align to TRBD2. This CDR3 spans 16 amino acids. Germline CDR1 reads WSHSY; CDR2 reads SAAADI. Trimming cost V 8 bases and J 5 bases; bases outside gene matches: 11.

This chain joins TRBV4-1 and TRBJ1-4; D remains unclear. CDR1 is MGHRA, CDR2 YSYEKL, per germline. CDR3 length: 17 residues. The V end was cut by 4 bases, the J end by 5 bases, with 20 bases between. The CDR3 protein is CASSPKYRVRTNEKLFF. The CDR3 region has the DNA TGCGCCAGCAGCCCAAAATATAGGGTCCGGACGAATGAAAAACTGTTTTTT.

The chain carries TRBV27 and TRBJ1-1; D might be TRBD1 (6 bases). The length of the CDR3 is 17 residues. Germline CDR1 reads MNHEY; CDR2 reads SMNVEV (reference sequence). V dropped 6 bases and J dropped 1 base, with 21 bases sitting between them. The CDR3 region has the DNA TGTGCCAGCAGGTCAACAGGGTATCGTTTTAGGAACACTGAAGCTTTCTTT. Its protein product is CASRSTGYRFRNTEAFF.

The chain recombines TRBV5-6 with TRBJ2-7, with 8 bases matching TRBD1. The ends lost 0 bases at V and 2 bases at J; junction bases unmatched: 1. Germline V gene sequence: CDR1 SGHDT, CDR2 YYEEEE. This CDR3 is 14 amino acids long. CDR3 bases: TGTGCCAGCAGCTTGGTGGACAGGGCCTACGAGCAGTACTTC. Translation: CASSLVDRAYEQYF.

Here the CDR3 reads CASSLSGRGPAYEQYF. CDR3 coding DNA: TGCGCCAGCAGCTTATCAGGGAGGGGGCCAGCCTACGAGCAGTACTTC. V usage is TRBV5-1 and J usage is TRBJ2-7, with D perhaps matching TRBD1 or TRBD2 (7 bases each). In germline, CDR1 is SGHRS, CDR2 YFSETQ. CDR3 size: 16 residues. V was pared by 2 bases and J by 2 bases, with 17 bases between.

The chain couples TRBV27 to TRBJ1-1; a weak D match, TRBD1 (5 bases). The CDR3 sequence is 13 residues long. The V and J ends lost 5 bases and 7 bases respectively, with 14 bases between them. CDR1 is MNHEY and CDR2 is SMNVEV in the germline V gene (reference sequence). The chain's CDR3 is CASSTRDVLEAFF. The CDR3 nucleotides read TGTGCCAGCAGTACCCGGGACGTTCTTGAAGCTTTCTTT.